This TCR beta chain was identified in a study of STAT5B mutations in CD4+ large granular lymphocyte leukemia. Turning to the study itself: Healthy donors showed HLA-associated enrichment of the CDR3 'QG' motif. Findings and caveats of the study: Main leukemic clonotypes were patient-specific, but roughly 26% appeared at low frequency elsewhere.

The CDR3 contains 15 residues. Germline-derived CDR1 and CDR2 are SQVTM and ANQGSEA. The junction had 6 bases not matched to a gene; V was cut back by 7 bases and J by 0 bases. Authors' processing steps: Productive clonotypes were detectable down to 2.59 x 10-5 frequency. Profiled with immunoSEQ multiplex PCR; TCRdb holds only in-frame clones, not every one. V and J calls and clone size are given by that table; D and trimming were obtained from the DNA. Counted here are 31,000 or so clones, 75% to 85% occurring once; the ten biggest clones make up roughly 1.9%. On this clone itself: Its specificity is unknown.

Sequencing was done on a sample of CD4+ T cells from blood buffy coats. This sequence joins TRBV29-1 and TRBJ2-3, with 11 bases identical to TRBD2. The clonotype comes from a human donor in good health. In DNA, the CDR3 is TGCAGCGCCAGTGGGACTAGCGGAAGCACAGATACGCAGTATTTT. This sequence encodes CSASGTSGSTDTQYF.